Listed below are T cell receptor beta chains from one sample, sequenced in a study of blood T cell repertoires in COVID-19. TCRdb's table, derived via immunoSEQ multiplex PCR, lists solely in-frame clones and lacks some. The sample carries about 75,000 clones, roughly 90% recorded once. Material: peripheral blood. The receptors shown here come from a human donor in a cohort sampled during active COVID-19. CDR3s include the opening cysteine and the closing phenylalanine or tryptophan. Each record gives: CDR3 length, J gene, V gene, clone size, D gene, CDR3 protein, CDR3 DNA. D genes are given only for firm matches. Expanded clones get a size class; other rows say once, few or many, or leave the size out.

>16|TRBJ2-1|TRBV28|.|.
CASSFAVRGSYNEQFF
TGTGCCAGCAGTTTTGCGGTCAGGGGATCCTACAATGAGCAGTTCTTC
>12|TRBJ2-7|TRBV28|.|.
CASSVARYEQYF
TGTGCCAGCAGTGTAGCGAGATACGAGCAGTACTTC
>14|TRBJ2-3|TRBV6-5|.|.
CASSFRGSTDTQYF
TGTGCCAGCAGTTTCCGGGGGAGCACAGATACGCAGTATTTT
>17|TRBJ1-3|TRBV6-6|.|TRBD1
CASSPGTGDLSGNTIYF
TGTGCCAGCAGTCCTGGGACAGGGGACCTCTCTGGAAACACCATATATTTT
>16|TRBJ1-6|TRBV28|.|.
CASSSRLRGGNSPLHF
TGTGCCAGCAGTTCCCGACTCAGGGGCGGGAATTCACCCCTCCACTTT
>13|TRBJ2-5|TRBV6-1|.|.
CASSDSLAETQYF
TGTGCCAGCAGTGATAGTCTAGCGGAGACCCAGTACTTC
>15|TRBJ2-5|TRBV7-2|.|.
CASSPYPAAQETQYF
TGTGCCAGCAGCCCCTACCCAGCGGCACAAGAGACCCAGTACTTC
>15|TRBJ2-7|TRBV5-6|.|TRBD2
CASSLIASGGYEQYF
TGTGCCAGCAGCTTGATTGCTAGCGGGGGTTACGAGCAGTACTTC
>16|TRBJ2-5|TRBV11-2|.|.
CASSLDLTGMGETQYF
TGTGCCAGCAGCTTAGACCTCACAGGGATGGGGGAGACCCAGTACTTC
>14|TRBJ1-2|TRBV7-9|few|TRBD1
CASSSGDRFYGYTF
TGTGCCAGCAGCTCGGGGGACAGATTCTATGGCTACACCTTC
>17|TRBJ2-1|TRBV5-1|once|.
CASSLVLTGSSYNEQFF
TGCGCCAGCAGCTTGGTCCTCACGGGGAGCTCCTACAATGAGCAGTTCTTC
>16|TRBJ2-4|TRBV19|.|.
CASSITGRRHKNIQYF
TGTGCCAGTAGTATAACTGGCAGGAGGCACAAAAACATTCAGTACTTC
>16|TRBJ1-4|TRBV5-1|once|TRBD1
CASSIGTGGTNEKLFF
TGCGCCAGCAGCATCGGGACAGGGGGAACTAATGAAAAACTGTTTTTT
>14|TRBJ1-5|TRBV19|.|TRBD1
CASGGQRDNQPQHF
TGTGCCAGTGGGGGACAGAGAGACAATCAGCCCCAGCATTTT
>15|TRBJ2-5|TRBV18|.|.
CASSPTLGSTETQYF
TGTGCCAGCTCACCAACTTTGGGTAGCACGGAGACCCAGTACTTC
>14|TRBJ1-2|TRBV7-2|.|.
CASSLGGLFYGYTF
TGTGCCAGCAGCTTAGGAGGACTGTTCTATGGCTACACCTTC
>15|TRBJ2-3|TRBV18|.|TRBD1
CASSPPQGRTDTQYF
TGTGCCAGCTCACCACCACAGGGGAGAACAGATACGCAGTATTTT
>14|TRBJ1-1|TRBV7-8|.|.
CASSLERSNTEAFF
TGTGCCAGCAGCTTAGAACGGTCGAACACTGAAGCTTTCTTT
>15|TRBJ2-3|TRBV20-1|.|TRBD2
CSASTPGRRSDTQYF
TGCAGTGCTAGTACTCCCGGGAGGAGGTCAGATACGCAGTATTTT
>15|TRBJ1-4|TRBV19|.|.
CATSAGPWSNEKLFF
TGTGCCACCTCCGCGGGGCCCTGGAGTAATGAAAAACTGTTTTTT
>19|TRBJ2-1|TRBV4-1|.|TRBD2
CASSQDYGLAGGNYNEQFF
TGCGCCAGCAGCCAAGATTACGGACTAGCGGGGGGGAACTACAATGAGCAGTTCTTC
>16|TRBJ1-5|TRBV28|.|TRBD1
CASSPGGVRGNQPQHF
TGTGCCAGCAGTCCGGGCGGGGTCAGGGGGAATCAGCCCCAGCATTTT
>13|TRBJ1-2|TRBV27|.|TRBD1
CASSLSTGVGYTF
TGTGCCAGCAGTTTATCGACAGGGGTTGGCTACACCTTC
>16|TRBJ2-7|TRBV11-2|.|.
CASSLAPPLVLNEQYF
TGTGCCAGCAGCTTAGCCCCGCCACTAGTGTTAAACGAGCAGTACTTC
>17|TRBJ1-6|TRBV4-3|.|.
CASSQGGGGGNNSPLHF
TGCGCCAGCAGCCAAGGGGGAGGTGGTGGTAACAATTCACCCCTCCACTTT
>14|TRBJ1-1|TRBV28|.|.
CASSSPGGDTEAFF
TGTGCCAGCAGTTCCCCCGGGGGGGACACTGAAGCTTTCTTT
>14|TRBJ2-1|TRBV30|.|TRBD2
CAWGLAETYNEQFF
TGTGCCTGGGGGCTAGCGGAGACGTACAATGAGCAGTTCTTC
>16|TRBJ2-3|TRBV13|.|TRBD2
CASSFPSGGATDTQYF
TGTGCCAGCAGCTTCCCTAGCGGGGGGGCCACAGATACGCAGTATTTT
>13|TRBJ2-1|TRBV18|once|.
CASSPLRENEQFF
TGTGCCAGCTCACCATTGAGGGAGAATGAGCAGTTCTTC
>15|TRBJ1-2|TRBV18|.|TRBD1
CASSAGGVGNYGYTF
TGTGCCAGCTCGGCAGGGGGCGTCGGGAACTATGGCTACACCTTC
>15|TRBJ1-3|TRBV4-3|.|.
CASSQDSLGGNTIYF
TGCGCCAGCAGCCAGGACTCCCTTGGGGGAAACACCATATATTTT
>14|TRBJ1-2|TRBV4-3|.|.
CASSQGAGSYGYTF
TGCGCCAGCAGCCAAGGGGCGGGGAGCTATGGCTACACCTTC
>14|TRBJ2-7|TRBV19|few|TRBD2
CASSHSGRPYEQYF
TGTGCCAGTTCCCATAGCGGGAGACCCTACGAGCAGTACTTC
>13|TRBJ2-7|TRBV5-6|once|TRBD1
CASSLGQSYEQYF
TGTGCCAGCAGCCTGGGACAGTCCTACGAGCAGTACTTC
>13|TRBJ1-1|TRBV27|.|.
CASRGLLDTEAFF
TGTGCCAGCAGAGGACTCCTGGACACTGAAGCTTTCTTT
>14|TRBJ2-4|TRBV19|.|TRBD1
CASSGGQLQNIQYF
TGTGCCAGTAGTGGGGGACAGTTGCAAAACATTCAGTACTTC
>13|TRBJ2-7|TRBV12-3/TRBV12-4|.|.
CASTRGIGLEQYF
TGTGCCAGCACCCGGGGGATCGGGCTCGAGCAGTACTTC
>15|TRBJ2-3|TRBV19|.|.
CASSIAGANTDTQYF
TGTGCCAGTAGTATAGCAGGTGCTAACACAGATACGCAGTATTTT
>15|TRBJ1-5|TRBV27|.|TRBD1
CASSSGQGASQPQHF
TGTGCCAGCAGCTCTGGACAGGGGGCTTCGCAGCCCCAGCATTTT